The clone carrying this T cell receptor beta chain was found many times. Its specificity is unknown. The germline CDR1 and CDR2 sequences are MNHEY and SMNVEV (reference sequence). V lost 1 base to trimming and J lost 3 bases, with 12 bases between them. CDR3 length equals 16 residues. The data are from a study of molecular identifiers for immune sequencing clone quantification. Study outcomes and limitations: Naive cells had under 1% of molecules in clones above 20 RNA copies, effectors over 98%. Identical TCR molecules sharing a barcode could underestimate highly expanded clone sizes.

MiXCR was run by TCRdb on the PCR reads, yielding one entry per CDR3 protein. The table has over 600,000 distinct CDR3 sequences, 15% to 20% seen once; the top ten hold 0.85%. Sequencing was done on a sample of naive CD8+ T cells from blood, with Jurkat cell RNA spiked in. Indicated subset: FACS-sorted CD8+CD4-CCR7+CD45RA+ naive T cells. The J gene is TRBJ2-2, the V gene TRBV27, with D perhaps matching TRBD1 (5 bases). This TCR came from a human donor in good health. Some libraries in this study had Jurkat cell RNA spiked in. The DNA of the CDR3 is TGTGCCAGCAGTTTATTGGGGCAGGCGGACACCGGGGAGCTGTTTTTT. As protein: CASSLLGQADTGELFF.